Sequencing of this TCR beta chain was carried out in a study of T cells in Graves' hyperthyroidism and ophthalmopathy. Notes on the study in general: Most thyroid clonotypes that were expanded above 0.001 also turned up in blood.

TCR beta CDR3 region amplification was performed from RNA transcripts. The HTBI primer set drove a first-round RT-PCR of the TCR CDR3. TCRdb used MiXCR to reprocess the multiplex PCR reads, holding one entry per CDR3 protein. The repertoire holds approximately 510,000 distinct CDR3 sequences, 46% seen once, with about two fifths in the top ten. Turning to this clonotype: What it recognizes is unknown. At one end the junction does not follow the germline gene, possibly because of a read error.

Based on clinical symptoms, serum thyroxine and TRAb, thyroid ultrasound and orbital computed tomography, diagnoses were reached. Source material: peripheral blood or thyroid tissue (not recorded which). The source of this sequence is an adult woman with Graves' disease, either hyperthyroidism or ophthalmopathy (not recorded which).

In nucleotides, the CDR3 is TGTGCCAGCAGCTTAGATGTGGGGATCCCCCGGGATGAGCAGTTTTTT. Translated, it gives CASSLDVGIPRDEQFF. J is TRBJ2-2 and V is TRBV11-2; the D gene is possibly TRBD2 (5 bases). The germline V gene has CDR1 SGHAT and CDR2 FQNNGV. The CDR3 has 16 amino acids.